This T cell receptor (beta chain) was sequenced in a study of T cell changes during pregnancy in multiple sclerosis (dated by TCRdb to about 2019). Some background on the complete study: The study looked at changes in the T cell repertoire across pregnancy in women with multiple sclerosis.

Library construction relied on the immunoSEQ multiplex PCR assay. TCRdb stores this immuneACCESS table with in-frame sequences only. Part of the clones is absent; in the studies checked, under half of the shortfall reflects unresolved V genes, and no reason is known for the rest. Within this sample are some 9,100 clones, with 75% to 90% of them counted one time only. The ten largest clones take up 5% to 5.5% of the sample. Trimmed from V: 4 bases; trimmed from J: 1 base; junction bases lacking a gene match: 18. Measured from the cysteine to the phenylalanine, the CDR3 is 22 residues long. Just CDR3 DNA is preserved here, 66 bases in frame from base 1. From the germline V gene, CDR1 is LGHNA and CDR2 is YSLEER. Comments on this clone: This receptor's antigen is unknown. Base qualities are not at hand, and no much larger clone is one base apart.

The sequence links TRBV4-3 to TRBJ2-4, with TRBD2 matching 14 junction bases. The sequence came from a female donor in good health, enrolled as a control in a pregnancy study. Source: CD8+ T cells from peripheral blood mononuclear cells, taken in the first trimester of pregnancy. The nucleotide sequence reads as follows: TGCGCCAGCAGCCCCCGGCCGTGGGCGACTAGCGGGAGGGCCGGGGCCAAAAACATTCAGTACTTC. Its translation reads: CASSPRPWATSGRAGAKNIQYF.